This T cell receptor (beta chain) is drawn from a study of blood T cell repertoires in COVID-19. Looking at the study overall: COVID-19 samples from acute and convalescent phases originated in the United States, Italy and Spain. Sources were T cells, B-cell-depleted T cells, or PBMCs; the material itself was cDNA or gDNA.

CDR3 size: 12 residues. The V and J ends lost 7 bases and 0 bases respectively, with 6 bases between them. The germline V gene encodes CDR1 MDHEN and CDR2 SYDVKM. Methods used by the authors: Reference gene primer amplification gave nucleated cell count estimates. TCRdb keeps only in-frame clones here, not all; method: immunoSEQ multiplex PCR. V and J calls plus clone size are reproduced from that table; the DNA served to infer D and trimming. There are tens of thousands of clones in the sample; about 90% occur only once, and about 12% lies in the top ten. This TCR derives from a human donor with active COVID-19. The donor label of this sample is uncertain. The chain is built from TRBV28 and TRBJ1-2; no clear D. Source material: peripheral blood. The CDR3 loop is CASMGTNYGYTF. CDR3 coding DNA: TGTGCCAGCATGGGCACTAACTATGGCTACACCTTC.